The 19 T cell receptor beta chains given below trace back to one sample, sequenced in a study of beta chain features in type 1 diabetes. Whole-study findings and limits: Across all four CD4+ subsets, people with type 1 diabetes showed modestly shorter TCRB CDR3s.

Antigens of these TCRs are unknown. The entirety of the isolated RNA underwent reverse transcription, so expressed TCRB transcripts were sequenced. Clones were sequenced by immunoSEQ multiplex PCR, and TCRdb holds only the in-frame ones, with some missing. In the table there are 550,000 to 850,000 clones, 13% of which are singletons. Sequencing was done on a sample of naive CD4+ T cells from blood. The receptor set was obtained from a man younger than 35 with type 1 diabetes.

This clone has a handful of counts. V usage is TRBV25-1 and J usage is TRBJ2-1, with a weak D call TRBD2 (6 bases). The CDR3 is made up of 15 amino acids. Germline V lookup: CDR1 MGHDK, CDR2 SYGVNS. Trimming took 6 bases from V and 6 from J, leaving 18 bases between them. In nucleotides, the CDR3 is TGTGCCAGCAGCCTGGGTCACGCGGGGCCCAATGAGCAGTTCTTC. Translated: CASSLGHAGPNEQFF.

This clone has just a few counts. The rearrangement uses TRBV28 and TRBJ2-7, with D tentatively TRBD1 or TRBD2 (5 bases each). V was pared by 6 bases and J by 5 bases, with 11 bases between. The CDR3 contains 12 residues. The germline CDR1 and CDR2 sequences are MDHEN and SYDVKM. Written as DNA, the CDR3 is TGTGCCAGCAGAGGGACGGTCAACGAGCAGTACTTC. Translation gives CASRGTVNEQYF.

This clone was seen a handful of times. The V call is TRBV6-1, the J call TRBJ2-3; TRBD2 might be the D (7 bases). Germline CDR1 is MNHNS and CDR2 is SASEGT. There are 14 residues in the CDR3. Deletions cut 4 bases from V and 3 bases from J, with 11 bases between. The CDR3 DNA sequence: TGTGCCAGCAGTGGGGGGGGGCCGACAGATACGCAGTATTTT. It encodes CASSGGGPTDTQYF.

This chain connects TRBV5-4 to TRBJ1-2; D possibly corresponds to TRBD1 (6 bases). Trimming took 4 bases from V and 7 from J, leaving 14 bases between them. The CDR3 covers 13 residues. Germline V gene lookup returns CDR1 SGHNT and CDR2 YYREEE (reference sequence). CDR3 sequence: CASSRHRVGGYTF. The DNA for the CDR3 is TGTGCCAGCAGCCGCCACAGGGTTGGTGGCTACACCTTC.

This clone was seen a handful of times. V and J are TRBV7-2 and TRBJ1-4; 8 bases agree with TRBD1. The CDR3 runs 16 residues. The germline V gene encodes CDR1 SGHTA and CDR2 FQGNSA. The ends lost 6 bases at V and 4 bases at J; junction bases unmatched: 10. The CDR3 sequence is CASSRPTGGYNEKLFF. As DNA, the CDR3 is TGTGCCAGCAGTAGACCAACAGGGGGTTATAATGAAAAACTGTTTTTT.

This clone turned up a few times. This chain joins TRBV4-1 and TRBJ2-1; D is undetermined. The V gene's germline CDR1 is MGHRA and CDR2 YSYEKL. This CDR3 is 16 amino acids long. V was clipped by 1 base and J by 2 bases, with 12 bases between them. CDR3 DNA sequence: TGCGCCAGCAGCCAAGCCACCACAATCACCTACAATGAGCAGTTCTTC. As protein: CASSQATTITYNEQFF.

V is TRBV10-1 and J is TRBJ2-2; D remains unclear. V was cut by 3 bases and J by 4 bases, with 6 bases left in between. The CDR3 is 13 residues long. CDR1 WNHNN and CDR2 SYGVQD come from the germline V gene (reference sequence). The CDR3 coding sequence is TGCGCCAGCAGTGATTTCAGCACCGGGGAGCTGTTTTTT. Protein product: CASSDFSTGELFF.

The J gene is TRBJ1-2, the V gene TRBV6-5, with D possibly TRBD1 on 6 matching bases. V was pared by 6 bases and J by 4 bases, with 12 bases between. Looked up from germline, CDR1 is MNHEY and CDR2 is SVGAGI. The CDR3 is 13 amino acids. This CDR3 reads CASRPQGGYGYTF. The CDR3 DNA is TGTGCCAGCAGACCACAGGGCGGCTATGGCTACACCTTC.

This CDR3 is CASSPDRVSISGYTF. CDR3 coding DNA: TGTGCCAGCTCACCCGACAGAGTCAGTATTAGTGGCTACACCTTC. The chain carries TRBV18 and TRBJ1-2, with D tentatively TRBD1 (5 bases). Germline V lookup: CDR1 KGHSH, CDR2 LQKENI. CDR3 length equals 15 residues. Trimming took 3 bases from V and 7 from J, leaving 18 bases between them.

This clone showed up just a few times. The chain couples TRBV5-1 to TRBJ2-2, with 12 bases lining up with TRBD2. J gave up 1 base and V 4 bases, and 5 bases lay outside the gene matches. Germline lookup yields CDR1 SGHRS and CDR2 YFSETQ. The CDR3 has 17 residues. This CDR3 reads CASSLWTSGENTGELFF. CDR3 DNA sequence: TGCGCCAGCAGCCTCTGGACTAGCGGGGAGAACACCGGGGAGCTGTTTTTT.

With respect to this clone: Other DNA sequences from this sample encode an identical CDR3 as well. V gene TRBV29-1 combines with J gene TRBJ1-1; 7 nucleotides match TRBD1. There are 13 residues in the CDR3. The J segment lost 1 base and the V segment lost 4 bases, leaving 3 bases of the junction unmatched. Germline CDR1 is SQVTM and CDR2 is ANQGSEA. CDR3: CSVVEGANTEAFF. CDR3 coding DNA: TGCAGCGTTGTCGAGGGGGCGAACACTGAAGCTTTCTTT.

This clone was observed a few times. CDR3 in amino acids: CASSYEGDEQYF. Written as DNA, the CDR3 is TGTGCCAGTAGTTATGAGGGGGACGAGCAGTACTTC. The rearrangement links TRBV19 to TRBJ2-7; a weak D match, TRBD1 (6 bases). Trimming cost V 5 bases and J 5 bases, with 10 bases left between them. Germline V gene data show CDR1 as LNHDA and CDR2 as SQIVND (reference sequence). The CDR3 covers 12 residues.

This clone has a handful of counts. CDR3 residues: CASRGSVVLELSGANVLTF. CDR3 coding DNA: TGCGCCAGCAGAGGCTCGGTAGTCCTCGAACTCTCTGGGGCCAACGTCCTGACTTTC. The gene calls are TRBV5-1 and TRBJ2-6; D unresolved. The CDR3 runs to 19 residues. CDR1 SGHRS and CDR2 YFSETQ come from the germline V gene. Deletions cut 5 bases from V and 0 bases from J, with 21 bases between.

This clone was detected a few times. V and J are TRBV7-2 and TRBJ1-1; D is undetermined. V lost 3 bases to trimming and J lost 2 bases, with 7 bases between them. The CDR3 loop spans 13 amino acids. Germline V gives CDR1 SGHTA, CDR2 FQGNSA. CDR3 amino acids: CASSFNINTEAFF. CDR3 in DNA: TGTGCCAGCAGCTTTAATATAAACACTGAAGCTTTCTTT.

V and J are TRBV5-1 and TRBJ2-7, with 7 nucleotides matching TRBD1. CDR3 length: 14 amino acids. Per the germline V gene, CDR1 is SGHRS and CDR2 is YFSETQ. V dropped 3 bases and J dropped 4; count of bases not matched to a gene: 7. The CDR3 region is CASSYPTGSYEQYF. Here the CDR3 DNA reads TGCGCCAGCAGCTACCCGACAGGGTCTTACGAGCAGTACTTC.

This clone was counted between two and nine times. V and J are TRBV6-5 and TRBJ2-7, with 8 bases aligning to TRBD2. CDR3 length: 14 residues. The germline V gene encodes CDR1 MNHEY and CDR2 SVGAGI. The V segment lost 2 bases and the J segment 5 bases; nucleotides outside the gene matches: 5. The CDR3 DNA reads TGTGCCAGCAGTTACCCGGGGGGGAATAACGAGCAGTACTTC. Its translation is CASSYPGGNNEQYF.

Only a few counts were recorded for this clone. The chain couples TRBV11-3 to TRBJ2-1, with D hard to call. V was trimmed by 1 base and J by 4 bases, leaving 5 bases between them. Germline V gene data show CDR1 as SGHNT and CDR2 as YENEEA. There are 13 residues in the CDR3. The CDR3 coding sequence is TGTGCCAGCAGCTTAGGACGATACAATGAGCAGTTCTTC. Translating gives CASSLGRYNEQFF.

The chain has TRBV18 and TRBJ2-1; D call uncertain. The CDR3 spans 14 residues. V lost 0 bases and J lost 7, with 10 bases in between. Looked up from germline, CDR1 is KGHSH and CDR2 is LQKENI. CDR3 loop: CASSPPERRNEQFF. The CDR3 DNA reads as TGTGCCAGCTCACCACCGGAGAGGCGGAATGAGCAGTTCTTC. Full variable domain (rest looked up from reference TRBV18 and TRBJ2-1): NAGVMQNPRHLVRRRGQEARLRCSPMKGHSHVYWYRQLPEEGLKFMVYLQKENIIDESGMPKERFSAEFPKEGPSILRIQQVVRGDSAAYFCASSPPERRNEQFFGPGTRLTVL.

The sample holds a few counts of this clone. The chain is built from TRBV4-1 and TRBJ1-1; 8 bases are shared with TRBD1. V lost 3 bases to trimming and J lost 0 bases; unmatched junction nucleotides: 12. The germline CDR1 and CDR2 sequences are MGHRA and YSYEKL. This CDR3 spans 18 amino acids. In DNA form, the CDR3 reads TGCGCCAGCAGCCAGTCCATACCGGGGACAGGCGTGAACACTGAAGCTTTCTTT. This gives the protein CASSQSIPGTGVNTEAFF.